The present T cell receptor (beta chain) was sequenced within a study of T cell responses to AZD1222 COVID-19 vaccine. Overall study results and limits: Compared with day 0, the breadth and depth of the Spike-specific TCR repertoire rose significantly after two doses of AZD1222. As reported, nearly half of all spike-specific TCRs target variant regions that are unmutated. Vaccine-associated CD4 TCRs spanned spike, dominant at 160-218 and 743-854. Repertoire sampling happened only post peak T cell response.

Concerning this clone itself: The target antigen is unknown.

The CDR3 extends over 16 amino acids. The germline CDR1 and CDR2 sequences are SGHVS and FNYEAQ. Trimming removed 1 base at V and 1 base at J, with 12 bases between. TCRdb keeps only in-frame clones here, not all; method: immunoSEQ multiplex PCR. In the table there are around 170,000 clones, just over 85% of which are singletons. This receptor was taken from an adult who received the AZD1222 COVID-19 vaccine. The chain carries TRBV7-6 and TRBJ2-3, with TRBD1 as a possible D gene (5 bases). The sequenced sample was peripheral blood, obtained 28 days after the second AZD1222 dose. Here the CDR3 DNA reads TGTGCCAGCAGCTTAGTGCAGGGATCGGGCACAGATACGCAGTATTTT. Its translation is CASSLVQGSGTDTQYF.